The next 14 T cell receptor beta chains were all read from a single sample in a study of T cells in narcolepsy. TCRdb keeps only in-frame clones here, not all; method: immunoSEQ multiplex PCR. The repertoire holds approximately 32,000 clones, with roughly four fifths as singletons. Sequencing was performed on CD45RA- memory CD4+ T cells from PBMCs. The receptors shown here come from a human donor with narcolepsy.

V and J are TRBV11-3 and TRBJ2-3; 9 bases map to TRBD2. The CDR3 spans 14 residues. Germline V gene lookup returns CDR1 SGHNT and CDR2 YENEEA. The junction had 4 bases not matched to a gene; V was cut back by 3 bases and J by 6 bases. The CDR3 coding sequence is TGTGCCAGCAGCTTGGGCGGGGGGGAGGATACGCAGTATTTT. Translating gives CASSLGGGEDTQYF.

The V gene is TRBV7-8, the J gene TRBJ1-3; D uncertain. V was pared by 1 base and J by 0 bases, with 7 bases between. The CDR3 spans 15 residues. In germline, CDR1 is SGHVS, CDR2 FQNEAQ. The CDR3 sequence: CASSLDRLSGNTIYF. The CDR3 DNA is TGTGCCAGCAGCTTAGACAGACTCTCTGGAAACACCATATATTTT.

This clone was detected once. The chain joins TRBV11-2 to TRBJ1-2; D is uncertain. With 6 bases removed from V and 5 bases from J, the gap between germline ends came to 16 bases. The CDR3 extends over 14 amino acids. Germline loops: CDR1 SGHAT, CDR2 FQNNGV. The CDR3: CASSPTAGRYGYTF. In DNA, the CDR3 is TGTGCCAGCAGTCCAACCGCGGGGAGATATGGCTACACCTTC.

The chain couples TRBV6-1 to TRBJ2-7; 10 nucleotides align to TRBD2. Germline V CDR1 and CDR2: MNHNS, SASEGT. With 5 bases clipped from V and 6 bases from J, the junction kept 7 bases outside the gene matches. This CDR3 comprises 14 residues. The CDR3 loop is CASSLLAGESEQYF. The CDR3 coding sequence is TGTGCCAGCAGTTTGCTAGCGGGAGAGAGCGAGCAGTACTTC.

This chain uses TRBV19 with TRBJ1-2, with TRBD1 identical over 7 bases. The ends lost 10 bases at V and 8 bases at J; junction bases unmatched: 19. This CDR3 has 15 amino acids. The germline gives CDR1 LNHDA, CDR2 SQIVND (reference sequence). The CDR3 region has the DNA TGTGCCACTTCGACAGGGCATATCCCTAGTCGGGGCTACACCTTC. It yields the protein CATSTGHIPSRGYTF. Based on the CDR3 plus reference TRBV19 and TRBJ1-2, the full variable domain is DGGITQSPKYLFRKEGQNVTLSCEQNLNHDAMYWYRQDPGQGLRLIYYSQIVNDFQKGDIAEGYSVSREKKESFPLTVTSAQKNPTAFYLCATSTGHIPSRGYTFGSGTRLTVV.

This chain connects TRBV28 to TRBJ1-2; D is possibly TRBD1 (5 bases). This CDR3 has 16 amino acids. Germline V gene data show CDR1 as MDHEN and CDR2 as SYDVKM. Trimming shortened V by 5 bases and J by 3 bases, and 19 bases separated the two germline ends. CDR3 bases: TGTGCCAGCAGTCCCGGTTGGGCAGGGCTTGACTATGGCTACACCTTC. Its translation is CASSPGWAGLDYGYTF.

This chain connects TRBV23-1 to TRBJ1-5, with D maybe TRBD1 (5 bases). Being an ORF, TRBV23-1 has a function that is uncertain. The CDR3 is 15 amino acids. V shed 8 bases and J shed 2 bases, with 16 bases lying between them. The CDR3 region has the DNA TGCGCCAGCGGAAACCCCGGACACGGCAATCAGCCCCAGCATTTT. Translating it yields CASGNPGHGNQPQHF.

The CDR3 DNA is TGTGCCAGCAGGGTAGACACGGCGTCAATCTATGGCTACACCTTC. Its protein product is CASRVDTASIYGYTF. The genes are TRBV2 and TRBJ1-2; no clear D. V lost 6 bases to trimming and J lost 4 bases, with 18 bases between them. The CDR3 length is 15 residues. The germline CDR1 and CDR2 sequences are SNHLY and FYNNEI.

About this clone: The same CDR3 arises from other DNA sequences in this sample as well. The V call is TRBV7-2, the J call TRBJ2-7; TRBD2 aligns across 10 bases. The length of the CDR3 is 16 residues. Germline values: CDR1 SGHTA, CDR2 FQGNSA. Trimming cost V 4 bases and J 3 bases; bases outside gene matches: 9. CDR3 nucleotide sequence: TGTGCCAGCAGCTCCATAGCGGGAGGACTTTTCTACGAGCAGTACTTC. Its translation: CASSSIAGGLFYEQYF.

CDR3 sequence reads: CASSLVFGEPQHF. The CDR3, as DNA: TGTGCCAGCAGTTTAGTTTTCGGGGAGCCCCAGCATTTT. V is TRBV27 and J is TRBJ1-5, with D unresolved. The CDR3 is 13 residues long. The V and J ends lost 2 bases and 8 bases respectively, with 10 bases between them. Germline V gene data show CDR1 as MNHEY and CDR2 as SMNVEV (reference sequence).

The chain couples TRBV6-5 to TRBJ1-2; the D is unclear. CDR1 MNHEY and CDR2 SVGAGI come from the germline V gene. The V and J ends lost 0 bases and 5 bases respectively, with 7 bases between them. There are 13 residues in the CDR3. The CDR3 protein is CASSYSSYYGYTF. The CDR3 bases are TGTGCCAGCAGTTACTCATCCTATTATGGCTACACCTTC.

The chain carries TRBV7-8 and TRBJ2-1, with 7 bases matching TRBD2. V dropped 1 base and J dropped 7; count of bases not matched to a gene: 4. In germline, CDR1 is SGHVS, CDR2 FQNEAQ. CDR3 length: 14 residues. This CDR3 reads CASSLGLRGNEQFF. As DNA, the CDR3 is TGTGCCAGCAGCTTAGGCTTGCGGGGGAATGAGCAGTTCTTC.

V and J are TRBV2 and TRBJ2-1, with D possibly being TRBD1 or TRBD2 (5 bases each). The CDR3 runs to 14 residues. With 8 bases removed from V and 5 bases from J, the gap between germline ends came to 16 bases. From germline, CDR1 is SNHLY and CDR2 FYNNEI. The CDR3 region is CASQGADSHNEQFF. CDR3 in DNA: TGTGCCAGCCAAGGGGCGGACTCTCACAATGAGCAGTTCTTC.

A note on this clone: The junction does not match germline at one end; this may be a read error. The sample has other DNA sequences that encode this CDR3 too. This rearrangement joins TRBV6-5 to TRBJ1-1; D remains ambiguous. This CDR3 spans 15 amino acids. Germline CDR1 reads MNHEY; CDR2 reads SVGAGI. In DNA form, the CDR3 reads TGTGCCAGCAGTTCTTTTCCAGCTCTGAACACGGAAGCTTTCTTT. This codes for CASSSFPALNTEAFF.